The text below deals with one T cell receptor beta chain. Its antigen is still unknown. At one of its ends the junction is not consistent with the germline gene, which may arise from a read error. The sample comes from a study of T cell responses to AZD1222 COVID-19 vaccine. Findings and caveats of the study: Once two AZD1222 doses were given, Spike-specific TCR breadth and depth went up. Clonal diversity was possibly underestimated, and white British individuals and females predominated among donors. Nearly half of spike-specific TCRs reportedly go after variant regions that carry no mutations. Repertoire samples came only from after the peak T cell response.

Profiling relied on immunoSEQ multiplex PCR, and the TCRdb table lists in-frame clones only, not all of them. In the table there are about 110,000 clones, 65% to 85% of which are singletons. Germline assignment: CDR1 MDHEN and CDR2 SYDVKM. The CDR3 length is 15 residues. This chain connects TRBV28 to TRBJ1-5, with TRBD1 matching 8 bases. The sample here was peripheral blood, taken on day 0 of AZD1222 vaccination. The sequence came from an adult in good health. The CDR3, as DNA: TGTGCCAGCAGTTCCCCGAGACAGGGGAATCGGCCCCAGCATTTT. Translation: CASSSPRQGNRPQHF.